The present entry profiles one TCR beta chain with its context. This entry is derived from a study of T cells in Graves' hyperthyroidism and ophthalmopathy. From RNA transcripts, TCR beta CDR3 regions were amplified. During a first-round RT-PCR of the TCR CDR3, the HTBI primer set was used. TCRdb reprocessed the multiplex PCR reads via MiXCR and lists one record per CDR3 protein. This table holds 550,000 to 700,000 distinct CDR3 sequences, 40% to 55% found once. Each diagnosis was grounded in clinical symptoms, serum thyroxine and TRAb, thyroid ultrasound, and orbital computed tomography. The length of the CDR3 is 14 residues. CDR1 and CDR2 (germline): SGHVS, FNYEAQ. Trimming took 1 base from V and 6 from J, leaving 12 bases between them.

Sequencing input: peripheral blood or thyroid tissue (not recorded which). This chain joins TRBV7-6 and TRBJ2-5; tentative D call: TRBD2 (7 bases). This clonotype was obtained from an adult woman with Graves' disease, either hyperthyroidism or ophthalmopathy (not recorded which). The CDR3 spells CASSLGGGSKTQYF. The CDR3 DNA follows: TGTGCCAGCAGCTTAGGCGGGGGCAGTAAGACCCAGTACTTC.